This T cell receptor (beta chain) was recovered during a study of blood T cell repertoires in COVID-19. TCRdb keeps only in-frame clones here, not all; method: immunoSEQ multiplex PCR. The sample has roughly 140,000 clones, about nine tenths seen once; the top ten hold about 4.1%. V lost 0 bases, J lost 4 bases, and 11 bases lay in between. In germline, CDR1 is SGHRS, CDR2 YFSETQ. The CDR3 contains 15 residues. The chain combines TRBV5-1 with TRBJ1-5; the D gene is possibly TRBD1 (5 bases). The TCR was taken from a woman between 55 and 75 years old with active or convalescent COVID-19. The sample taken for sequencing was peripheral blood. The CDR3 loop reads CASSLEGRANQPQHF. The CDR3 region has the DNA TGCGCCAGCAGCTTGGAGGGCAGGGCGAATCAGCCCCAGCATTTT.